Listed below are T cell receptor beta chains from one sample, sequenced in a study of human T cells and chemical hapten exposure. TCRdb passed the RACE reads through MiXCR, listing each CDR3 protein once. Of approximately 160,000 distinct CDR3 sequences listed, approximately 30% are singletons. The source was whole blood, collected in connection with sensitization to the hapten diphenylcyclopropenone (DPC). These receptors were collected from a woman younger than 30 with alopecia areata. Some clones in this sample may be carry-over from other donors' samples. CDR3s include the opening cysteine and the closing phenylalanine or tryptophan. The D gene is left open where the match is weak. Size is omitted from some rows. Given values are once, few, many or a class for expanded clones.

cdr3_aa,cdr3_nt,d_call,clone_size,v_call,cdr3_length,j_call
CASSAYEQFF,TGTGCCAGTTCTGCCTATGAGCAGTTCTTC,.,.,TRBV2,10,TRBJ2-1
CASSLEAGSEQFF,TGTGCCAGCAGCTTAGAGGCAGGGAGTGAGCAGTTCTTC,.,few,TRBV11-3,13,TRBJ2-1
CASSPIALAGASEQYF,TGCGCCAGCAGCCCTATAGCGCTAGCGGGAGCGAGCGAGCAGTACTTC,TRBD2,.,TRBV4-1,16,TRBJ2-7
CASSPPGHGQGPDTQYF,TGTGCCAGCTCACCCCCAGGCCACGGACAGGGGCCAGATACGCAGTATTTT,TRBD1,.,TRBV18,17,TRBJ2-3
CATGRPNSYEQYF,TGTGCCACGGGGCGCCCGAACTCCTACGAGCAGTACTTC,.,few,TRBV10-3,13,TRBJ2-7
CASSVHWNTEAFF,TGTGCCAGCAGCGTACACTGGAACACTGAAGCTTTCTTT,.,.,TRBV9,13,TRBJ1-1
CASSPSSRDFEEETQYF,TGTGCCAGCAGCCCCAGTTCCCGGGACTTCGAGGAGGAGACCCAGTACTTC,.,.,TRBV3-1,17,TRBJ2-5
CAISERSGYEQYF,TGTGCCATCAGTGAGAGGTCCGGCTACGAGCAGTACTTC,.,few,TRBV10-3,13,TRBJ2-7
CSARAGQVETQYF,TGCAGTGCTAGGGCAGGCCAGGTGGAGACCCAGTACTTC,.,.,TRBV20-1,13,TRBJ2-5
CSVENRGYTEAFF,TGCAGCGTTGAAAACAGGGGATACACTGAAGCTTTCTTT,TRBD1,.,TRBV29-1,13,TRBJ1-1
CSASTGGNGYTF,TGCAGTGCTAGCACAGGGGGCAATGGCTACACCTTC,TRBD1,.,TRBV20-1,12,TRBJ1-2
CASSPSGGKTYEQYF,TGTGCCAGCAGCCCCAGCGGGGGAAAAACCTACGAGCAGTACTTC,TRBD2,.,TRBV7-2,15,TRBJ2-7
CATSRDYQTTYEQYF,TGTGCCACCAGCAGAGATTACCAGACTACATACGAGCAGTACTTC,.,few,TRBV15,15,TRBJ2-7
CSVVSWGNGELFF,TGCAGCGTTGTATCTTGGGGCAACGGGGAGCTGTTTTTT,.,.,TRBV29-1,13,TRBJ2-2
CASSDEGTTLFRDTQYF,TGTGCCAGCAGCGATGAGGGGACCACTCTCTTTCGAGATACGCAGTATTTT,.,.,TRBV7-3,17,TRBJ2-3
CAGATGAKNTEAFF,TGTGCCGGGGCGACAGGTGCGAAGAACACTGAAGCTTTCTTT,.,.,TRBV28,14,TRBJ1-1
CASSVSYNEQFF,TGTGCCAGCAGCGTAAGTTACAATGAGCAGTTCTTC,.,.,TRBV7-9,12,TRBJ2-1
CASSSEIYNEQFF,TGTGCCAGCAGCTCCGAAATATACAATGAGCAGTTCTTC,.,few,TRBV7-2,13,TRBJ2-1
CSGRQRGVNIQYF,TGCAGCGGTCGACAGCGAGGGGTAAACATTCAGTACTTC,.,few,TRBV29-1,13,TRBJ2-4
CASSLVGLGAFF,.,.,.,TRBV5-6,12,TRBJ2-1
CASTYALAGGEQFF,TGTGCCAGCACCTACGCCCTAGCGGGAGGTGAGCAGTTCTTC,TRBD2,few,TRBV6-2/TRBV6-3,14,TRBJ2-1
CASSYGRSSGELFF,TGTGCCAGCAGTTACGGGAGGTCCTCCGGGGAGCTGTTTTTT,.,.,TRBV6-5,14,TRBJ2-2
CASSRLAGGTDTQYF,TGCGCCAGCAGCCGACTAGCGGGGGGCACAGATACGCAGTATTTT,TRBD2,.,TRBV4-1,15,TRBJ2-3
CASSRGVTNEQFF,TGTGCCAGCAGCCGCGGAGTAACTAATGAGCAGTTCTTC,.,few,TRBV7-2,13,TRBJ2-1
CASSLTGAASGNTIYF,TGTGCCAGCAGTTTAACGGGGGCGGCCTCTGGAAACACCATATATTTT,.,few,TRBV12-3/TRBV12-4,16,TRBJ1-3
CASSRVGTGTAKNIQYF,TGTGCCAGCAGTCGAGTTGGGACGGGGACAGCCAAAAACATTCAGTACTTC,.,few,TRBV7-2,17,TRBJ2-4
CASSQDWGRVGSPLHF,TGCGCCAGCAGCCAAGATTGGGGCAGGGTGGGTTCACCCCTCCACTTT,.,few,TRBV4-3,16,TRBJ1-6
CASGQGVDEKLFF,TGTGCCAGCGGACAGGGAGTGGATGAAAAACTGTTTTTT,TRBD1,.,TRBV25-1,13,TRBJ1-4
CASSRGQGMLIYEQFF,TGTGCCAGCAGTCGCGGACAGGGGATGTTGATTTATGAGCAGTTCTTC,TRBD1,.,TRBV6-5,16,TRBJ2-1
CASSAQQGGRYEQYF,TGTGCCAGCAGTGCCCAGCAGGGAGGAAGATACGAGCAGTACTTC,.,few,TRBV25-1,15,TRBJ2-7
CASSRTPDPYEQYF,TGTGCCAGCAGCAGGACACCGGATCCCTACGAGCAGTACTTC,.,.,TRBV7-3,14,TRBJ2-7
CSAGGGLTAYEQYF,TGCAGCGCCGGGGGGGGACTGACGGCCTACGAGCAGTACTTC,TRBD2,few,TRBV29-1,14,TRBJ2-7
CASSPYLQPGNTEAFF,TGTGCCAGCAGCCCCTACTTGCAACCAGGGAACACTGAAGCTTTCTTT,.,few,TRBV9,16,TRBJ1-1
CASRLAGGVQETQYF,TGCGCCAGCAGACTAGCGGGGGGAGTCCAAGAGACCCAGTACTTC,TRBD2,.,TRBV5-1,15,TRBJ2-5
CAISGTGLNTGELFF,TGTGCCATCAGTGGTACAGGCTTAAACACCGGGGAGCTGTTTTTT,.,few,TRBV10-3,15,TRBJ2-2
CASSHRIGRIYEQYF,TGTGCCAGCAGCCACCGGATAGGACGGATATACGAGCAGTACTTC,.,.,TRBV6-5,15,TRBJ2-7
CASSMTSGGQETQYF,TGCGCCAGCAGTATGACTAGCGGGGGTCAAGAGACCCAGTACTTC,TRBD2,few,TRBV5-1,15,TRBJ2-5